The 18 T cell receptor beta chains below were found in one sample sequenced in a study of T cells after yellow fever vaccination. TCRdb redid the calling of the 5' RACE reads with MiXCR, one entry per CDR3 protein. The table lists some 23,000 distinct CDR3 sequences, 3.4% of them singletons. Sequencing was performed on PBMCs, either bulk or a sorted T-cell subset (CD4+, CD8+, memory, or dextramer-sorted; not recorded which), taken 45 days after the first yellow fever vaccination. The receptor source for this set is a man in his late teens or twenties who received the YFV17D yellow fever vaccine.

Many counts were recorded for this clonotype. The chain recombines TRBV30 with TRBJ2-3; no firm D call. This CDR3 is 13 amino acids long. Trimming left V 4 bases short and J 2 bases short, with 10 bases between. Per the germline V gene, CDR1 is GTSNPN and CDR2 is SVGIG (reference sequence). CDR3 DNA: TGTGCCTGGACGCAAGGAAACACAGATACGCAGTATTTT. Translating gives CAWTQGNTDTQYF.

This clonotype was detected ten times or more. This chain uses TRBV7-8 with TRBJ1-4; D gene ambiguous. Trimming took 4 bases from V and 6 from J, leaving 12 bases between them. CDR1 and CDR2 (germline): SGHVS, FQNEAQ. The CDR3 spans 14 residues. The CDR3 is CASSSSGVDEKLFF. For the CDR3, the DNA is TGTGCCAGCAGCTCAAGTGGGGTTGATGAAAAACTGTTTTTT.

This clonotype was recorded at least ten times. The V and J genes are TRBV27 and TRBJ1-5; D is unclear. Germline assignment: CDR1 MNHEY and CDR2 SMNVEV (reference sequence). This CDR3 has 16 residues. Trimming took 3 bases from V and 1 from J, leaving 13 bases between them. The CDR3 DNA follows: TGTGCCAGCAGTTTGTACCCCGGTGGGAGCAATCAGCCCCAGCATTTT. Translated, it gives CASSLYPGGSNQPQHF.

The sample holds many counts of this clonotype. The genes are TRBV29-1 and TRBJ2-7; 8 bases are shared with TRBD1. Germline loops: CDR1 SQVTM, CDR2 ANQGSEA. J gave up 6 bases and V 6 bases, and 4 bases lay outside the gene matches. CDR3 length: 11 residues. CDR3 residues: CSVGQGIEQYF. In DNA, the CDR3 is TGCAGCGTAGGACAGGGCATCGAGCAGTACTTC.

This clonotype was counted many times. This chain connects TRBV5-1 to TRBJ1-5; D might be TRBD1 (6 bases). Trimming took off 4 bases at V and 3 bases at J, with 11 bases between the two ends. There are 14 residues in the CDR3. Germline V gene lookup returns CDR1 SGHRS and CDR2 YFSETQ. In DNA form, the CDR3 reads TGCGCCAGCAGCGCAGGGGAAATCAATCAGCCCCAGCATTTT. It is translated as CASSAGEINQPQHF.

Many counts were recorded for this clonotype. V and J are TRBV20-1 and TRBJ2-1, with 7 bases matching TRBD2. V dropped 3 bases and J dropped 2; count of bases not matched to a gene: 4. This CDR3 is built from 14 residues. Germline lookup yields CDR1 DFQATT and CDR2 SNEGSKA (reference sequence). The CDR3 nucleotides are TGCAGTGCTAGTGGAGCGGGGCCCTACAATGAGCAGTTCTTC. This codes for CSASGAGPYNEQFF.

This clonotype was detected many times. The CDR3 DNA sequence: TGTGCCAGCAGTTTGGACAGGGGACACAATGAGCAGTTCTTC. Translating gives CASSLDRGHNEQFF. This chain uses TRBV12-3 or TRBV12-4 with TRBJ2-1; 9 bases align to TRBD1. V was clipped by 3 bases and J by 5 bases; unmatched bases: 2. This CDR3 spans 14 amino acids.

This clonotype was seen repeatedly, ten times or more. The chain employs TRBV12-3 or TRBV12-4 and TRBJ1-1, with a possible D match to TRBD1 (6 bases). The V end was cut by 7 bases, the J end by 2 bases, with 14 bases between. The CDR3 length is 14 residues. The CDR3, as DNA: TGTGCCAGCACTCAGACAGGTTTAAACACTGAAGCTTTCTTT. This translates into CASTQTGLNTEAFF.

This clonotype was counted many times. In DNA form, the CDR3 reads TGTGCCAGCAGCTTTTCGGACAGGTACGAGCAGTACTTC. Translated, it gives CASSFSDRYEQYF. The chain couples TRBV7-2 to TRBJ2-7, with TRBD1 matching 7 bases. With V trimmed by 3 bases and J by 4 bases, 3 bases remained unmatched. The CDR3 covers 13 residues. Germline CDR1 SGHTA, CDR2 FQGNSA.

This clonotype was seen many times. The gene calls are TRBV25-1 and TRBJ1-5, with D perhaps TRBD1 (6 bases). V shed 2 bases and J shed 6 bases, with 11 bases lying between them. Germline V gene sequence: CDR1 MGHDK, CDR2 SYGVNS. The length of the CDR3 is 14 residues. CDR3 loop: CASSENRDGQPQHF. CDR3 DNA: TGTGCCAGCAGTGAAAACAGGGACGGTCAGCCCCAGCATTTT. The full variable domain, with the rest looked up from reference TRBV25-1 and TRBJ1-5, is EADIYQTPRYLVIGTGKKITLECSQTMGHDKMYWYQQDPGMELHLIHYSYGVNSTEKGDLSSESTVSRIRTEHFPLTLESARPSHTSQYLCASSENRDGQPQHFGDGTRLSIL.

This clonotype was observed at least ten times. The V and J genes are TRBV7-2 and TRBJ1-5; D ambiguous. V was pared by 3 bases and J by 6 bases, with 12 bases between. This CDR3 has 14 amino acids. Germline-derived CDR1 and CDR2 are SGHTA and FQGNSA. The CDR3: CASSLGTLGQPQHF. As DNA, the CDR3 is TGTGCCAGCAGCTTGGGAACCCTCGGTCAGCCCCAGCATTTT.

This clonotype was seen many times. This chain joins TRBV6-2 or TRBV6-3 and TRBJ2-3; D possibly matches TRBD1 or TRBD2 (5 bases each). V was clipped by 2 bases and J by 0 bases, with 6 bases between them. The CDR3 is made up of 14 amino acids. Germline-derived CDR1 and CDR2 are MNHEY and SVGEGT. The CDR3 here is CASSYRDSTDTQYF. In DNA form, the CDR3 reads TGTGCCAGCAGTTACCGGGACAGCACAGATACGCAGTATTTT.

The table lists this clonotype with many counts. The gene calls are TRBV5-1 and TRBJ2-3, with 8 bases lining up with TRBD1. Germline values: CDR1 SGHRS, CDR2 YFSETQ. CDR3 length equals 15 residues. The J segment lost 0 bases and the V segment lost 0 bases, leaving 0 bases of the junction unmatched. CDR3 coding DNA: TGCGCCAGCAGCTTGGGACAGGGGAGCACAGATACGCAGTATTTT. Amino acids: CASSLGQGSTDTQYF.

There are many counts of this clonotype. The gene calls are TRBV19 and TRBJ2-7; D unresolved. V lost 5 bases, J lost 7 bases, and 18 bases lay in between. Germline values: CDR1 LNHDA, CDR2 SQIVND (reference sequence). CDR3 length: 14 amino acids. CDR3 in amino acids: CASSLTGREVEQYF. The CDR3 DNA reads TGTGCCAGTAGTTTAACGGGCCGAGAGGTAGAGCAGTACTTC.

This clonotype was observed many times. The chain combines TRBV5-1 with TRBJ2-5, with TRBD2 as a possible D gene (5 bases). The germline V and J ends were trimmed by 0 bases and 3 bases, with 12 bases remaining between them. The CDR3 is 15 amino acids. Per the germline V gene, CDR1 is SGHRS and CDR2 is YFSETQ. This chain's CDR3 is CASSLAASSEETQYF. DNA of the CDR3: TGCGCCAGCAGCTTGGCAGCTAGCAGTGAAGAGACCCAGTACTTC.

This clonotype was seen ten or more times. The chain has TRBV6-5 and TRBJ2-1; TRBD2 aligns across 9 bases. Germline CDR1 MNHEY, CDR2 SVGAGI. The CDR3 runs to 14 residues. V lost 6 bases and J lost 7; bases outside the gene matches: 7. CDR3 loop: CASRVAGGRNEQFF. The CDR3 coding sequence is TGTGCCAGCAGGGTGGCGGGGGGGCGAAATGAGCAGTTCTTC.

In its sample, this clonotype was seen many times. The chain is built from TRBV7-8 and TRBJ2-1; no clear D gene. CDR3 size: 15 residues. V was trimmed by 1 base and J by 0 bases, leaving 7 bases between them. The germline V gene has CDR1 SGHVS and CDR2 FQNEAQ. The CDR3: CASSLGVNSYNEQFF. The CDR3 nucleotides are TGTGCCAGCAGCTTAGGCGTCAACTCCTACAATGAGCAGTTCTTC.

In DNA form, the CDR3 reads TGCGCCAGCAGTGTGACTAGCGGGCGCACAGATACGCAGTATTTT. Translation: CASSVTSGRTDTQYF. The genes are TRBV10-2 and TRBJ2-3, with 10 bases matching TRBD2. The J segment lost 1 base and the V segment lost 4 bases, leaving 2 bases of the junction unmatched. Germline V gene lookup returns CDR1 WSHSY and CDR2 SAAADI. The CDR3 consists of 15 residues.